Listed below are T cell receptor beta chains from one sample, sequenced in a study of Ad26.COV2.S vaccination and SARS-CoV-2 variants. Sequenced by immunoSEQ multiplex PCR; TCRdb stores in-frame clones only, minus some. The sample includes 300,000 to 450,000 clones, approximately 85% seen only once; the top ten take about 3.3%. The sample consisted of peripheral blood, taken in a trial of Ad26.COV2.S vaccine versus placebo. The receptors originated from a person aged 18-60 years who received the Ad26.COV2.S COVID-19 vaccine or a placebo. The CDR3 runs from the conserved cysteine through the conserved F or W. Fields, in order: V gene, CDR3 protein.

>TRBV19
CASSIKADGNYEQYF
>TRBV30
CAWSVGGDGYTF
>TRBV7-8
CASSLEGRPGYGYTF
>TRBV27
CASRQLAGGTQYF
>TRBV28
CASGTSARTDTQYF
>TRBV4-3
CASSFQTGPYEQYF
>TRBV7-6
CASSLEAQGNTGELFF
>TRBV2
CASSEALGIPGELFF
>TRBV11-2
CASSLSGELFF
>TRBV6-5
CASSYSIQGGAYEQYF
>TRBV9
CASSVEDRGPSYF
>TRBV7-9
CASWVTGNEQFF
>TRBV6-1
CASSEAGGRDTQYF
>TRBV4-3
CASSQDDGQVIEQYF
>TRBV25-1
CASKSFEQGSGTDTQYF
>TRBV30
CAWSASRHTEAFF
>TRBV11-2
CASSLQGQQETQYF
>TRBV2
CASSGEKLFF
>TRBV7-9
CASSFGRSGALQETQYF
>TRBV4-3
CASSKWTGSQYEQYF
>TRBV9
CASSVEYGVGEKLFF
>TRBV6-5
CASSYNQATYNEQFF
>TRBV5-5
CASSSTQTGEAFF
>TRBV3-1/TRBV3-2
CASSRLSTDTQYF
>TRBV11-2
CASSPVQGAVGYTF
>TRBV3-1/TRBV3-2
CASSQGDLRQGQNQPQHF
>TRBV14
CASSQDSPRTAAEAFF
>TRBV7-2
CASSLAGQPLRTEAFF
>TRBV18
CASSPKTGPGSYEQYF
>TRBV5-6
CASLSPHLQGTEAFF
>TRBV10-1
CASSGVAGEETQYF
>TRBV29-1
CSGSRFNEQFF
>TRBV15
CATSNPGTGLVEQYF
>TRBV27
CASSFGGTNEQFF
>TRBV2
CASSDRGARYGYTF
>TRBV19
CASSIRPENQPQHF
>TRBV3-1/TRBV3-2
CASSQGRRIVDTQYF
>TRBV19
CASSLQQGSYNEQFF
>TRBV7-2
CASSPSGTGFSYEQYF